Listed below are T cell receptor beta chains from one sample, sequenced in a study of T cell responses to AZD1222 COVID-19 vaccine. This table comes from immunoSEQ multiplex PCR, and its TCRdb copy is limited to in-frame clones, with some not included. In the table there are more than 50,000 clones, more than 70% of which are singletons. Sequences were derived from peripheral blood, sampled on day 0 of AZD1222 vaccination. Source of these receptors: an adult in good health. Each CDR3 is given with its conserved first and last residue. D genes are given only for firm matches. Not all rows give a size; the values are once, few, many and, for expanded clones, a class.

d_gene: TRBD1
abundance: -
v_gene: TRBV2
j_gene: TRBJ1-1
CDR3nt: TGTGCCAGCAGTGCCGGGACAGCGATCGCTGAAGCTTTCTTT
CDR3aa: CASSAGTAIAEAFF

d_gene: -
abundance: -
v_gene: TRBV28
j_gene: TRBJ1-3
CDR3nt: TGTGCCAGCAGTTTCCTGCCAGGTGGAAACACCATATATTTT
CDR3aa: CASSFLPGGNTIYF

d_gene: -
abundance: -
v_gene: TRBV29-1
j_gene: TRBJ2-2
CDR3nt: TGCAGCGTTGAAGATCAAGGGGGGACCGGGGAGCTGTTTTTT
CDR3aa: CSVEDQGGTGELFF

d_gene: -
abundance: -
v_gene: TRBV6-2/TRBV6-3
j_gene: TRBJ2-7
CDR3nt: TGTGCCAGCAGTTATCGGGACATGCGGGAAATCAACCAGTACTTC
CDR3aa: CASSYRDMREINQYF

d_gene: -
abundance: -
v_gene: TRBV15
j_gene: TRBJ2-7
CDR3nt: TGTGCCACCAGCCAAGATAAGTACGAGCAGTACTTC
CDR3aa: CATSQDKYEQYF

d_gene: -
abundance: -
v_gene: TRBV5-1
j_gene: TRBJ1-2
CDR3nt: TGCGCCAGCAGCTTGGCCATCGGGGTATCCTATGGCTACACCTTC
CDR3aa: CASSLAIGVSYGYTF

d_gene: -
abundance: -
v_gene: TRBV28
j_gene: TRBJ1-2
CDR3nt: TGTGCCAGCAGTTTTGAACACAACTATGGCTACACCTTC
CDR3aa: CASSFEHNYGYTF

d_gene: TRBD1
abundance: -
v_gene: TRBV6-5
j_gene: TRBJ1-5
CDR3nt: TGTGCCAGCAGGTCGGGGACAGCAGGAAATCAGCCCCAGCATTTT
CDR3aa: CASRSGTAGNQPQHF

d_gene: -
abundance: -
v_gene: TRBV3-1/TRBV3-2
j_gene: TRBJ2-7
CDR3nt: TGTGCCAGCAGCCAAGAATTAGGGAAGGAGGCCTACGAGCAGTACTTC
CDR3aa: CASSQELGKEAYEQYF

d_gene: TRBD2
abundance: -
v_gene: TRBV6-5
j_gene: TRBJ2-3
CDR3nt: TGTGCCTCGGGGCTAGCGGGAGGCCCCACAGATACGCAGTATTTT
CDR3aa: CASGLAGGPTDTQYF

d_gene: TRBD2
abundance: -
v_gene: TRBV28
j_gene: TRBJ2-2
CDR3nt: TGCGCGGCTGGACTAGCGGGAAACACCGGGGAGCTGTTTTTT
CDR3aa: CAAGLAGNTGELFF

d_gene: TRBD2
abundance: -
v_gene: TRBV19
j_gene: TRBJ2-5
CDR3nt: TGTGCCAGTAGTAGTCCCGGGACTAGCGGGAGGGGCCAAGAGACCCAGTACTTC
CDR3aa: CASSSPGTSGRGQETQYF

d_gene: TRBD1
abundance: few
v_gene: TRBV27
j_gene: TRBJ1-2
CDR3nt: TGTGCCAGCAGTTTCTTAACCGGGACAGGGGTTCAAGGTGGCTACACCTTC
CDR3aa: CASSFLTGTGVQGGYTF

d_gene: -
abundance: -
v_gene: TRBV5-1
j_gene: TRBJ1-3
CDR3nt: TGCGCCAGCAGCGGGGGCTGGGGTGGAAACACCATATATTTT
CDR3aa: CASSGGWGGNTIYF

d_gene: TRBD1
abundance: -
v_gene: TRBV7-2
j_gene: TRBJ1-2
CDR3nt: TGTGCCAGCAGCCCCCAGGGAGGGGACAGGGGATTGGGCTACACCTTC
CDR3aa: CASSPQGGDRGLGYTF

d_gene: -
abundance: -
v_gene: TRBV6-5
j_gene: TRBJ2-7
CDR3nt: TGTGCCAGCTCCAGTAGGTCCTACGAGCAGTACTTC
CDR3aa: CASSSRSYEQYF

d_gene: TRBD2
abundance: -
v_gene: TRBV5-6
j_gene: TRBJ2-2
CDR3nt: TGTGCCAGCAGCCGGGCTAGCGGGAGAAGGGCCGGGGAGCTGTTTTTT
CDR3aa: CASSRASGRRAGELFF

d_gene: TRBD2
abundance: -
v_gene: TRBV9
j_gene: TRBJ2-1
CDR3nt: TGTGCCAGCAGCGTCCTCGGGAGGGCCTACAATGAGCAGTTCTTC
CDR3aa: CASSVLGRAYNEQFF

d_gene: -
abundance: -
v_gene: TRBV4-1
j_gene: TRBJ2-3
CDR3nt: TGCGCCAGCAGCCAAGTATTTTCTCCCGGGGATACGCAGTATTTT
CDR3aa: CASSQVFSPGDTQYF

d_gene: TRBD1
abundance: once
v_gene: TRBV19
j_gene: TRBJ1-2
CDR3nt: TGTGCCAGTAAAACAGGGGGATATGGCTACACCTTC
CDR3aa: CASKTGGYGYTF

d_gene: TRBD1
abundance: -
v_gene: TRBV19
j_gene: TRBJ1-5
CDR3nt: TGTGCCAGCCGGACAGGCAGCAATCAGCCCCAGCATTTT
CDR3aa: CASRTGSNQPQHF

d_gene: -
abundance: -
v_gene: TRBV6-6
j_gene: TRBJ2-4
CDR3nt: TGTGCCAGCAGCGACGCTAGCAGAAAAAACATTCAGTACTTC
CDR3aa: CASSDASRKNIQYF

d_gene: -
abundance: once
v_gene: TRBV5-1
j_gene: TRBJ2-1
CDR3nt: TGCGCCAGCAGCAATCAATATAGGTCCAATGAGCAGTTCTTC
CDR3aa: CASSNQYRSNEQFF

d_gene: -
abundance: -
v_gene: TRBV6-2/TRBV6-3
j_gene: TRBJ2-5
CDR3nt: TGTGCCAGCAGTTACCACGGGACATCTCAAGAGACCCAGTACTTC
CDR3aa: CASSYHGTSQETQYF

d_gene: -
abundance: -
v_gene: TRBV4-1
j_gene: TRBJ2-7
CDR3nt: TGCGCCAGCAGCCCCCAGGGTAGCTGGACCTACGAGCAGTACTTC
CDR3aa: CASSPQGSWTYEQYF

d_gene: -
abundance: -
v_gene: TRBV5-4
j_gene: TRBJ1-2
CDR3nt: TGTGCCAGCAGTTCTCCCGGTGGGGTGTTCTATGGCTACACCTTC
CDR3aa: CASSSPGGVFYGYTF

d_gene: TRBD2
abundance: -
v_gene: TRBV9
j_gene: TRBJ2-1
CDR3nt: TGTGCCAGCAGCCGGCTAGCGGGAGGAAGAGGCTCTAGTTTCGATGAGCAGTTCTTC
CDR3aa: CASSRLAGGRGSSFDEQFF

d_gene: TRBD1
abundance: few
v_gene: TRBV7-7
j_gene: TRBJ2-5
CDR3nt: TGTGCCAGCAGCTTAGGGGGACAGGGGGCAGGAGAGACCCAGTACTTC
CDR3aa: CASSLGGQGAGETQYF

d_gene: -
abundance: -
v_gene: TRBV30
j_gene: TRBJ1-2
CDR3nt: TGTGCCTGGAGTGTAGCCCAGAATGGCTACACCTTC
CDR3aa: CAWSVAQNGYTF

d_gene: TRBD2
abundance: -
v_gene: TRBV5-8
j_gene: TRBJ2-3
CDR3nt: TGTGCCAGCAGCCTTAGCGGGATTAGCACAGATACGCAGTATTTT
CDR3aa: CASSLSGISTDTQYF

d_gene: -
abundance: once
v_gene: TRBV6-1
j_gene: TRBJ1-1
CDR3nt: TGTGCCAGCAGTGAAGATTTGGCGGGAGACACTGAAGCTTTCTTT
CDR3aa: CASSEDLAGDTEAFF

d_gene: -
abundance: -
v_gene: TRBV6-5
j_gene: TRBJ2-1
CDR3nt: TGTGCCACCCGGCACAGGGGGGAGGGGACGAATGAGCAGTTCTTC
CDR3aa: CATRHRGEGTNEQFF

d_gene: -
abundance: once
v_gene: TRBV28
j_gene: TRBJ1-1
CDR3nt: TGTGCCAGCAGTATTGACAGGTTCGGCGTGGCGAACACTGAAGCTTTCTTT
CDR3aa: CASSIDRFGVANTEAFF

d_gene: -
abundance: -
v_gene: TRBV3-1/TRBV3-2
j_gene: TRBJ2-2
CDR3nt: TGTGCCAGCAGCGTGCTATCCGGGGAGCTGTTTTTT
CDR3aa: CASSVLSGELFF

d_gene: TRBD2
abundance: -
v_gene: TRBV7-2
j_gene: TRBJ2-1
CDR3nt: TGTGCCAGCAGCTTAGGAACTAGCGGGTCGAATGAGCAGTTCTTC
CDR3aa: CASSLGTSGSNEQFF

d_gene: -
abundance: -
v_gene: TRBV2
j_gene: TRBJ2-3
CDR3nt: TGTGCCAGCAGTGAAGGGGGAAACTATCTGGATACGCAGTATTTT
CDR3aa: CASSEGGNYLDTQYF

d_gene: -
abundance: -
v_gene: TRBV2
j_gene: TRBJ1-2
CDR3nt: TGTGCCAGCAGTGCGGGACCAAGCTATGGCTACACCTTC
CDR3aa: CASSAGPSYGYTF